What follows are 27 T cell receptor beta chains derived from one specimen sequenced in a study of T cell changes during pregnancy in multiple sclerosis. This table comes from immunoSEQ multiplex PCR, and its TCRdb copy is limited to in-frame clones, with some not included. The sample includes 52,000 or so clones, about 87% of them seen just once. Sample: CD4+ T cells from peripheral blood mononuclear cells, taken in the first trimester of pregnancy. These TCRs come from a female donor with multiple sclerosis, enrolled in a pregnancy study.

The chain couples TRBV19 to TRBJ1-5; D possibly corresponds to TRBD1 (5 bases). V was pared by 5 bases and J by 0 bases, with 11 bases between. The CDR3 loop spans 15 amino acids. Germline CDR1 is LNHDA and CDR2 is SQIVND (reference sequence). The chain's CDR3 is CASSGLDSSNQPQHF. The CDR3 nucleotides read TGTGCCAGTAGTGGTCTAGACAGTAGCAATCAGCCCCAGCATTTT.

The V and J genes are TRBV5-5 and TRBJ1-3; D possibly corresponds to TRBD1 (5 bases). The CDR3 is 15 amino acids. Trimming took off 0 bases at V and 2 bases at J, with 9 bases between the two ends. Germline-derived CDR1 and CDR2 are SGHKS and YYEKEE (reference sequence). The CDR3 nucleotides read TGTGCCAGCAGCTTGGGAACAGGTCCTGGAAACACCATATATTTT. The encoded protein is CASSLGTGPGNTIYF.

The chain carries TRBV7-3 and TRBJ2-3; TRBD2 is a possible D gene (5 bases). Germline V gene sequence: CDR1 SGHTA, CDR2 FQGTGA. CDR3 size: 14 residues. Trimming stripped 5 bases from V and 3 bases from J, with 12 bases between. In DNA, the CDR3 is TGTGCCAGCAGCGCACTAGAGAAAACAGATACGCAGTATTTT. Amino acid sequence: CASSALEKTDTQYF.

The rearrangement links TRBV28 to TRBJ2-7; 7 nucleotides line up with TRBD1. Unmatched junction bases numbered 8, after V lost 8 bases and J lost 1 base. Germline V gives CDR1 MDHEN, CDR2 SYDVKM. The CDR3 length is 14 residues. CDR3 in amino acids: CASRTGTDSYEQYF. The CDR3 DNA sequence: TGTGCCAGCCGCACGGGGACAGATTCCTACGAGCAGTACTTC.

The CDR3, as DNA: TGTGCCAGCACCCTACAGGACGAGCAGTACTTC. Translated, it gives CASTLQDEQYF. The rearrangement links TRBV5-4 to TRBJ2-7; perhaps TRBD1 as D (5 bases). The germline CDR1 and CDR2 sequences are SGHNT and YYREEE (reference sequence). The CDR3 contains 11 residues. Between the trimmed V and J ends, which lost 6 bases and 5 bases, there was a span of 9 bases.

The rearrangement uses TRBV7-9 and TRBJ2-5; D may be TRBD1 (6 bases). Germline CDR1 and CDR2: SEHNR and FQNEAQ (reference sequence). Trimming removed 4 bases at V and 1 base at J, with 19 bases between. CDR3 length: 17 amino acids. CDR3 sequence: CASSSPPLDSLQETQYF. In DNA form, the CDR3 reads TGTGCCAGCAGCTCACCACCCCTGGACAGCCTCCAAGAGACCCAGTACTTC.

V gene TRBV11-3 combines with J gene TRBJ2-1; 7 nucleotides agree with TRBD2. This CDR3 is 15 amino acids long. J was trimmed by 2 bases and V by 0 bases; bases with no gene match: 1. CDR1 and CDR2 (germline): SGHNT, YENEEA. CDR3 sequence reads: CASSLDSGTYNEQFF. Written as DNA, the CDR3 is TGTGCCAGCAGCTTAGACAGCGGGACCTACAATGAGCAGTTCTTC.

The chain combines TRBV30 with TRBJ1-3; 7 bases match TRBD1. There are 14 residues in the CDR3. The germline CDR1 and CDR2 sequences are GTSNPN and SVGIG (reference sequence). V shed 2 bases and J 7 bases; nucleotides not matched to a gene: 8. The CDR3 sequence is CAWSMAGGSNTIYF. DNA of the CDR3: TGTGCCTGGAGTATGGCAGGGGGAAGTAACACCATATATTTT.

This clone is deemed medium-sized. V and J are TRBV2 and TRBJ1-6; 9 nucleotides line up with TRBD1. Trimming removed 0 bases from V and 7 bases from J; junction bases left unmatched: 1. Germline CDR1 and CDR2: SNHLY and FYNNEI. The CDR3 has 15 amino acids. The CDR3 loop is CASSEAGTGNSPLHF. The CDR3 DNA reads as TGTGCCAGCAGTGAAGCCGGGACAGGGAATTCACCCCTCCACTTT. Complete variable domain (other parts from reference TRBV2 and TRBJ1-6): EPEVTQTPSHQVTQMGQEVILRCVPISNHLYFYWYRQILGQKVEFLVSFYNNEISEKSEIFDDQFSVERPDGSNFTLKIRSTKLEDSAMYFCASSEAGTGNSPLHFGNGTRLTVT.

By share of the sample, this clone is medium-sized. The rearrangement joins TRBV12-5 to TRBJ1-5; the D gene is possibly TRBD1 (5 bases). Per germline, CDR1 LGHNT and CDR2 FRNRAP. V gave up 6 bases and J gave up 5 bases, with 11 bases separating them. This CDR3 spans 13 amino acids. CDR3 amino acids: CASGQDGYQPQHF. CDR3 DNA: TGTGCTAGTGGACAGGACGGGTATCAGCCCCAGCATTTT.

The chain carries TRBV5-4 and TRBJ2-2; TRBD2 matches 12 bases. The CDR3 is made up of 17 amino acids. In germline, CDR1 is SGHNT, CDR2 YYREEE (reference sequence). V dropped 5 bases and J dropped 5; count of bases not matched to a gene: 10. The CDR3 DNA sequence: TGTGCCAGCAGTCCAGAACTAGCGGGAGGCAGGACCGGGGAGCTGTTTTTT. Protein sequence: CASSPELAGGRTGELFF.

V gene TRBV9 combines with J gene TRBJ1-6; D gene uncertain. The CDR3 consists of 15 residues. Germline V gene sequence: CDR1 SGDLS, CDR2 YYNGEE. Trimming removed 3 bases from V and 0 bases from J, with 7 bases in between. The CDR3 spells CASSERSSYNSPLHF. As DNA, the CDR3 is TGTGCCAGCAGCGAGCGGAGCTCCTATAATTCACCCCTCCACTTT.

The chain employs TRBV19 and TRBJ1-4, with 8 bases lining up with TRBD1. This CDR3 is built from 14 residues. Trimming cost V 3 bases and J 5 bases; bases outside gene matches: 2. The germline CDR1 and CDR2 sequences are LNHDA and SQIVND (reference sequence). The CDR3 coding sequence is TGTGCCAGTAGTATGGGACAGGCGAATGAAAAACTGTTTTTT. Its translation is CASSMGQANEKLFF.

This clone is a singleton in its sample. The chain has TRBV6-1 and TRBJ2-2, with D tentatively TRBD1 (6 bases). The V gene lost 5 bases and the J gene lost 4 bases, with 11 bases spanning the gap. Germline V CDR1 and CDR2: MNHNS, SASEGT. CDR3 length: 14 residues. The CDR3 DNA follows: TGTGCCAGCAGTCCACAGGGCGGCACCGGGGAGCTGTTTTTT. Protein: CASSPQGGTGELFF.

This chain joins TRBV2 and TRBJ1-1; D possibly corresponds to TRBD1 (6 bases). The CDR3 runs 15 residues. Germline values: CDR1 SNHLY, CDR2 FYNNEI. V was trimmed by 4 bases and J by 0 bases, leaving 12 bases between them. CDR3 loop: CASSVRRTVNTEAFF. The DNA for the CDR3 is TGTGCCAGCAGTGTTAGGCGGACAGTGAACACTGAAGCTTTCTTT.

The chain uses TRBV9 and TRBJ2-1, with 7 bases aligning to TRBD1. This CDR3 is 16 amino acids long. Germline-derived CDR1 and CDR2 are SGDLS and YYNGEE. The trim removed 2 bases at V and 2 bases at J, leaving 7 bases unmatched. CDR3 nucleotides: TGTGCCAGCAGCGTGTCGACAGGGTGGGCCTACAATGAGCAGTTCTTC. It codes for CASSVSTGWAYNEQFF.

This clone is a singleton in its sample. The chain couples TRBV5-1 to TRBJ1-2, with 9 bases identical to TRBD1. With 4 bases clipped from V and 1 base from J, the junction kept 2 bases outside the gene matches. This CDR3 spans 14 amino acids. Germline V gives CDR1 SGHRS, CDR2 YFSETQ. The CDR3 loop reads CASSPTGGNYGYTF. The CDR3 coding sequence is TGCGCCAGCAGCCCGACAGGGGGTAACTATGGCTACACCTTC.

The genes are TRBV19 and TRBJ2-7; TRBD1 agrees at 11 bases. J was trimmed by 3 bases and V by 8 bases; bases with no gene match: 3. Germline V gene sequence: CDR1 LNHDA, CDR2 SQIVND (reference sequence). The CDR3 is 13 amino acids. The CDR3: CASGQGASYEQYF. The CDR3, as DNA: TGTGCCAGTGGACAGGGGGCGAGCTACGAGCAGTACTTC.

The V call is TRBV10-3, the J call TRBJ1-5, with D uncertain. V lost 10 bases to trimming and J lost 0 bases, with 13 bases between them. From germline, CDR1 is ENHRY and CDR2 SYGVKD. The CDR3 is made up of 14 amino acids. The CDR3 protein is CATRGIYSNQPQHF. DNA for the CDR3: TGTGCCACCCGAGGGATCTATAGCAATCAGCCCCAGCATTTT.

The V call is TRBV7-2, the J call TRBJ1-5, with TRBD1 matching over 8 bases. The germline gives CDR1 SGHTA, CDR2 FQGNSA. Trimming cost V 5 bases and J 1 base; bases outside gene matches: 7. This CDR3 spans 16 amino acids. CDR3 DNA sequence: TGTGCCAGCAGCCTAAAGACAGGGGAGAGCAATCAGCCCCAGCATTTT. Encoded protein: CASSLKTGESNQPQHF.

This chain links TRBV2 with TRBJ2-5; maybe TRBD1 (5 bases). The CDR3 is made up of 14 amino acids. Trimming took 4 bases from V and 1 from J, leaving 10 bases between them. Germline V gene sequence: CDR1 SNHLY, CDR2 FYNNEI. The chain's CDR3 is CASSGRQFQETQYF. CDR3 sequence (DNA): TGTGCCAGCAGTGGACGACAGTTCCAAGAGACCCAGTACTTC.

The chain uses TRBV6-6 and TRBJ1-4; perhaps TRBD1 as D (5 bases). Looked up from germline, CDR1 is MNHNY and CDR2 is SVGAGI (reference sequence). CDR3 size: 14 residues. V shed 5 bases and J shed 5 bases, with 12 bases lying between them. The CDR3 is CASSPRELNEKLFF. The CDR3, as DNA: TGTGCCAGCAGTCCCAGGGAACTCAATGAAAAACTGTTTTTT.

The V and J genes are TRBV11-2 and TRBJ2-5, with 13 bases matching TRBD2. With 5 bases clipped from V and 2 bases from J, the junction kept 8 bases outside the gene matches. CDR1 is SGHAT and CDR2 is FQNNGV in the germline V gene. The CDR3 loop spans 17 amino acids. The CDR3 DNA is TGTGCCAGCAGCCCAGGGGGACTAGCGGGGAGACAAGAGACCCAGTACTTC. Translating gives CASSPGGLAGRQETQYF.

The V and J genes are TRBV6-1 and TRBJ2-7; no firm D call. V was cut by 2 bases and J by 3 bases, with 5 bases left in between. This CDR3 has 12 residues. Germline lookup yields CDR1 MNHNS and CDR2 SASEGT. CDR3 DNA: TGTGCCAGCAGTGAAAGAGGCTACGAGCAGTACTTC. Translation gives CASSERGYEQYF.

The chain employs TRBV28 and TRBJ1-5; 9 positions match TRBD1. CDR3 size: 19 residues. Germline values: CDR1 MDHEN, CDR2 SYDVKM. The V segment lost 6 bases and the J segment 1 base; nucleotides outside the gene matches: 16. This CDR3 reads CASRPGTGFLAGSNQPQHF. DNA for the CDR3: TGTGCCAGCAGGCCCGGGACAGGGTTCTTGGCAGGGAGCAATCAGCCCCAGCATTTT.

The chain is built from TRBV9 and TRBJ2-5, with unresolved D. Germline CDR1 and CDR2: SGDLS and YYNGEE. Trimming took 3 bases from V and 5 from J, leaving 14 bases between them. The CDR3 totals 14 residues. Written as DNA, the CDR3 is TGTGCCAGCAGCGAGGTCACCAACGGGGAGACCCAGTACTTC. Translated, it gives CASSEVTNGETQYF.

This clone appeared a single time. This chain uses TRBV5-4 with TRBJ2-2; weak D call: TRBD2 (6 bases). V lost 0 bases, J lost 3 bases, and 15 bases lay in between. Germline CDR1 reads SGHNT; CDR2 reads YYREEE (reference sequence). The CDR3 is 17 amino acids. The CDR3 here is CASSLGIGRGDTGELFF. CDR3 sequence (DNA): TGTGCCAGCAGCTTGGGAATCGGGAGAGGCGACACCGGGGAGCTGTTTTTT.